These T cell receptor beta chains were read from a single sample in a study of OX40 agonist ivuxolimab in advanced cancers. Produced via immunoSEQ multiplex PCR; TCRdb's table is partial and in-frame only. This sample has 65,000 to 90,000 clones, with more than 75% found just once. Here the sequenced sample was CD4+ or CD8+ T cells sorted from blood, taken in a trial of the OX40 agonist ivuxolimab. The receptors here all came from an adult with an advanced solid tumor such as melanoma, head and neck, liver or kidney cancer. Both conserved end residues are trimmed from each CDR3. Fields, in order: CDR3 length, V gene, CDR3 protein.

CDR3 length: 12; V gene: TRBV4-3; CDR3 protein: ASSQGITGEGYT
CDR3 length: 13; V gene: TRBV19; CDR3 protein: ASSIATGTDYGYT
CDR3 length: 12; V gene: TRBV18; CDR3 protein: ASSPPSGTHEQF
CDR3 length: 13; V gene: TRBV28; CDR3 protein: ASSPSGRAVYEQF
CDR3 length: 13; V gene: TRBV19; CDR3 protein: ASSVSGTGIHEQY
CDR3 length: 14; V gene: TRBV28; CDR3 protein: ASSQTGGAGNTEAF
CDR3 length: 15; V gene: TRBV5-4; CDR3 protein: ASSLGGQTVSGNTIY
CDR3 length: 14; V gene: TRBV7-2; CDR3 protein: ASRATRGNSGNTIY
CDR3 length: 15; V gene: TRBV4-1; CDR3 protein: ASSQGQLRDSARTQY
CDR3 length: 12; V gene: TRBV9; CDR3 protein: ASSATTGGDTIY
CDR3 length: 10; V gene: TRBV21-1; CDR3 protein: ASSKDRYEQY
CDR3 length: 11; V gene: TRBV16; CDR3 protein: ASSLLRGGTQY
CDR3 length: 14; V gene: TRBV15; CDR3 protein: ATSRVVGGGKEKLF
CDR3 length: 11; V gene: TRBV7-2; CDR3 protein: ASSPRQGAQAF
CDR3 length: 13; V gene: TRBV6-6; CDR3 protein: ASSYRGPSNEKLF
CDR3 length: 11; V gene: TRBV27; CDR3 protein: ASSLSYPYEQY
CDR3 length: 14; V gene: TRBV7-8; CDR3 protein: ASSLQGQGLGETQY
CDR3 length: 9; V gene: TRBV6-5; CDR3 protein: ASSSSGQQF
CDR3 length: 13; V gene: TRBV27; CDR3 protein: ASSLPGTPFDTQY
CDR3 length: 12; V gene: TRBV6-1; CDR3 protein: ASRLEGDFTEAF
CDR3 length: 15; V gene: TRBV28; CDR3 protein: ASSLWDLAGSSYEQY
CDR3 length: 11; V gene: TRBV5-5; CDR3 protein: ASSLQGLGEQY
CDR3 length: 10; V gene: TRBV29-1; CDR3 protein: SVEGPGGTRL
CDR3 length: 14; V gene: TRBV2; CDR3 protein: ASSLDRVGSYNEQF
CDR3 length: 13; V gene: TRBV5-1; CDR3 protein: ASSLGLAGSGEQF
CDR3 length: 13; V gene: TRBV12-5; CDR3 protein: ASGLGDTEGETQY
CDR3 length: 11; V gene: TRBV6-5; CDR3 protein: ASRASGNNEQF
CDR3 length: 13; V gene: TRBV5-1; CDR3 protein: ASSLTGANKNIQY
CDR3 length: 11; V gene: TRBV18; CDR3 protein: ASSERQEAEAF
CDR3 length: 12; V gene: TRBV11-2; CDR3 protein: ASSPRNRGEEQF
CDR3 length: 11; V gene: TRBV5-1; CDR3 protein: ASSLAPSYEQY
CDR3 length: 13; V gene: TRBV27; CDR3 protein: ASSWGQGGNSPLH
CDR3 length: 11; V gene: TRBV18; CDR3 protein: ASSPLATGELF
CDR3 length: 12; V gene: TRBV7-6; CDR3 protein: ASSPVSRSYEQY
CDR3 length: 15; V gene: TRBV19; CDR3 protein: ASSSGQGAFGLEKLF
CDR3 length: 12; V gene: TRBV28; CDR3 protein: ASSPGTGDTEAF
CDR3 length: 14; V gene: TRBV6-5; CDR3 protein: ASSSQGARSNYGYT
CDR3 length: 12; V gene: TRBV2; CDR3 protein: ASSVDRVSYEQY
CDR3 length: 12; V gene: TRBV27; CDR3 protein: ASTPAGANYGYT
CDR3 length: 14; V gene: TRBV10-3; CDR3 protein: AISRGQGGVTDTQY
CDR3 length: 12; V gene: TRBV19; CDR3 protein: ASSTGTGEVAQY
CDR3 length: 13; V gene: TRBV7-2; CDR3 protein: ASSPDRGSVDTQY
CDR3 length: 13; V gene: TRBV4-2; CDR3 protein: ASSQDLSTNEKLF
CDR3 length: 10; V gene: TRBV7-2; CDR3 protein: ASSLDLALQY
CDR3 length: 16; V gene: TRBV11-2; CDR3 protein: ASTRLAGGRRGTDTQY
CDR3 length: 12; V gene: TRBV18; CDR3 protein: ASSPAGKDSPLH
CDR3 length: 12; V gene: TRBV5-4; CDR3 protein: ASSPRLAGDTQY
CDR3 length: 13; V gene: TRBV7-2; CDR3 protein: ASSFYRGLGYGYT
CDR3 length: 11; V gene: TRBV6-4; CDR3 protein: ASSGQGAGELF
CDR3 length: 13; V gene: TRBV15; CDR3 protein: ATSRQRVAGALQY
CDR3 length: 11; V gene: TRBV5-1; CDR3 protein: ASSPSVEETQY
CDR3 length: 12; V gene: TRBV6-1; CDR3 protein: ASTGLSRSETQY
CDR3 length: 12; V gene: TRBV10-1; CDR3 protein: ASTDRGGPPEQF